The next 3 T cell receptor beta chains were all read from a single sample in a study of blood T cell repertoires in COVID-19. Sequenced by immunoSEQ multiplex PCR; TCRdb stores in-frame clones only, minus some. The sample yields under 30,000 clones, approximately 86% seen once. Specimen: peripheral blood. The source is a human donor with acute or convalescent COVID-19. The donor label of this sample is uncertain.

This chain links TRBV4-3 with TRBJ1-1, with D tentatively TRBD1 (6 bases). The CDR3 runs 14 residues. CDR1 LGHNA and CDR2 YSLEER come from the germline V gene. V was cut by 0 bases and J by 6 bases, with 11 bases left in between. The CDR3 DNA follows: TGCGCCAGCAGCCAAGACCACAGGGCTCCTGAAGCTTTCTTT. Protein product: CASSQDHRAPEAFF.

The chain recombines TRBV18 with TRBJ2-7; TRBD1 matches at 9 bases. V lost 6 bases to trimming and J lost 2 bases; unmatched junction nucleotides: 5. Germline V gene lookup returns CDR1 KGHSH and CDR2 LQKENI. There are 14 residues in the CDR3. The DNA for the CDR3 is TGTGCCAGCTCCCCCGGGACAGGGCCCTACGAGCAGTACTTC. It encodes CASSPGTGPYEQYF.

The J gene is TRBJ1-2, the V gene TRBV6-5, with 7 bases fitting TRBD1. The CDR3 length is 11 residues. V trimming: 8 bases; J trimming: 7 bases; junction bases outside the gene matches: 4. Germline CDR1 reads MNHEY; CDR2 reads SVGAGI. CDR3 in DNA: TGTGCCAGCCTCGACAGGGTTGGCTACACCTTC. Translated, it gives CASLDRVGYTF.